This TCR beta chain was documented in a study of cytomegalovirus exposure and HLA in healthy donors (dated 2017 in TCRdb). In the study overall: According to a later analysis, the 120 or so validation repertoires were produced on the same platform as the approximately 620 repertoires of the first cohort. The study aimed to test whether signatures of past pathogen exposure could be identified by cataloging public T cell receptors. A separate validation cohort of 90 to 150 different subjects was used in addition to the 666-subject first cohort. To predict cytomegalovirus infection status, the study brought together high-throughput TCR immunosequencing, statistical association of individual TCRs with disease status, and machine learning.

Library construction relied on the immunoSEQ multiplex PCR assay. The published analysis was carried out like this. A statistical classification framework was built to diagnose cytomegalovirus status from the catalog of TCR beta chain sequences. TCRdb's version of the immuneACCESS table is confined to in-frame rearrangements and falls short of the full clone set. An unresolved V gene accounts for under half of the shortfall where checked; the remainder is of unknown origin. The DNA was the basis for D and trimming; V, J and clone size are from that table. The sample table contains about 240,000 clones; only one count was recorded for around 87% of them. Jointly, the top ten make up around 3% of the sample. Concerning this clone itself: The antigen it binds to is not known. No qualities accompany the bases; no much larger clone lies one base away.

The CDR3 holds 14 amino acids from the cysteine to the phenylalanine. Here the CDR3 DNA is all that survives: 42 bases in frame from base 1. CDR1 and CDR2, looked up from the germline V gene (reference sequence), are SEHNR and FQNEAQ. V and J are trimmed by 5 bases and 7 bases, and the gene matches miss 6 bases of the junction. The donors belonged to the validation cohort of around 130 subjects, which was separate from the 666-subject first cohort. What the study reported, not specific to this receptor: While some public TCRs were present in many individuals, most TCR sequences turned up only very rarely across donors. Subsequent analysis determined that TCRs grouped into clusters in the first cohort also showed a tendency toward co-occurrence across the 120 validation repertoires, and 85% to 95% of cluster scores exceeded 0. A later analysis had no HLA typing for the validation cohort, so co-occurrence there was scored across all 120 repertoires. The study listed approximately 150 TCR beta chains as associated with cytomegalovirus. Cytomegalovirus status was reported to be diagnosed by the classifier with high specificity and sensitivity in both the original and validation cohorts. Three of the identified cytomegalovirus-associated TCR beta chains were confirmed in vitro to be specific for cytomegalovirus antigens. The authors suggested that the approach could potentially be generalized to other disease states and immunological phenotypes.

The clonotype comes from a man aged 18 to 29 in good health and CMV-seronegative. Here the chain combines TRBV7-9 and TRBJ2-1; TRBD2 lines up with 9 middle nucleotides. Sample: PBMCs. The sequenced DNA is TGTGCCAGCAGCATTGCGGGAGGGCCGAATGAGCAGTTCTTC. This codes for CASSIAGGPNEQFF.